A selection of T cell receptor beta chains follows, all from one sample in a study of beta chain features in type 1 diabetes. Measured with immunoSEQ multiplex PCR; TCRdb has only the in-frame clones, and not every one. Here the sample spans about 470,000 clones, about 29% being singletons. Material for sequencing was naive CD4+ T cells from blood. The origin of the receptors is a man aged 18 to 29 in good health. Both conserved end residues are part of each CDR3. A D gene is named only where the DNA matches it firmly. The size of a clone is reported for some rows only, either as once, few or many, or as a class for expanded clones.

TRBV6-5	-	-	TRBJ2-4	CASRKGRGRSYF	TGTGCCAGCAGGAAGGGCAGGGGAAGATCGTACTTC
TRBV30	-	few	TRBJ2-4	CASSDGAKNIQYF	TGTGCCTCCTCGGACGGAGCCAAAAACATTCAGTACTTC
TRBV10-3	-	-	TRBJ2-3	CAISDPLSEQSTDTQYF	TGTGCCATCAGTGACCCTCTCTCTGAGCAGAGCACAGATACGCAGTATTTT
TRBV7-9	-	few	TRBJ2-7	CASSSAPGLDEQYF	TGTGCCAGCAGCTCCGCCCCGGGACTGGACGAGCAGTACTTC
TRBV5-6	TRBD2	-	TRBJ2-4	CASSLTGGLAKNIQYF	TGTGCCAGCAGCTTAACGGGAGGCCTAGCCAAAAACATTCAGTACTTC
TRBV18	-	few	TRBJ1-1	CASSPPGRYREAFF	TGTGCCAGCTCACCACCGGGCCGGTACAGGGAAGCTTTCTTT
TRBV29-1	-	-	TRBJ2-1	CSVRLEYNEQFF	TGCAGCGTTAGGTTAGAGTACAATGAGCAGTTCTTC
TRBV28	-	few	TRBJ1-5	CASSGQPQHF	TGTGCCAGCAGTGGACAGCCCCAGCATTTT
TRBV2	-	-	TRBJ2-6	CASSRAGANVLTF	TGTGCCAGCAGCCGGGCTGGGGCCAACGTCCTGACTTTC
TRBV4-2	TRBD2	-	TRBJ2-7	CASSQVAGRLGYEQYF	TGTGCCAGCAGCCAGGTAGCGGGAAGGTTGGGTTACGAGCAGTACTTC
TRBV5-6	-	-	TRBJ1-5	CASSPGHLSNQPQHF	TGTGCCAGCAGCCCTGGACACCTTAGCAATCAGCCCCAGCATTTT
TRBV18	TRBD2	-	TRBJ2-4	CASSTTPEAGGPYIQYF	TGTGCCAGCTCAACCACCCCGGAAGCGGGAGGGCCGTACATTCAGTACTTC
TRBV25-1	-	few	TRBJ2-7	CASQKGTGRGSYEQYF	TGTGCCAGCCAGAAGGGTACAGGAAGGGGCTCCTACGAGCAGTACTTC
TRBV28	-	-	TRBJ2-4	CASSLKGFKNIQYF	TGTGCCAGCAGTTTGAAGGGCTTCAAAAACATTCAGTACTTC
TRBV11-2	-	-	TRBJ2-3	CASSEKQSTDTQYF	TGTGCCAGCAGCGAAAAACAGAGCACAGATACGCAGTATTTT
TRBV9	-	few	TRBJ2-7	CASSVLPGELQYF	TGTGCCAGCAGCGTTCTCCCAGGGGAATTACAGTACTTC
TRBV7-2	TRBD2	-	TRBJ2-4	CASSPRTSGKNIQYF	TGTGCCAGCAGCCCACGGACTAGCGGTAAAAACATTCAGTACTTC
TRBV27	-	few	TRBJ2-7	CASSIRGTSYEQYF	TGTGCCAGCAGTATCAGGGGCACCTCCTACGAGCAGTACTTC
TRBV4-2	-	-	TRBJ1-2	CASSQEGGGPNYGYTF	TGTGCCAGCAGCCAAGAAGGTGGGGGGCCTAACTATGGCTACACCTTC
TRBV10-3	-	-	TRBJ2-1	CAINSGSSYNEQFF	TGTGCCATCAATAGTGGGAGCTCCTACAATGAGCAGTTCTTC
TRBV7-6	-	-	TRBJ2-4	CASSPAGTNIQYF	TGTGCCAGCAGCCCGGCGGGGACAAACATTCAGTACTTC
TRBV29-1	TRBD2	-	TRBJ2-1	CSVGLAGANEQFF	TGCAGCGTCGGACTAGCGGGAGCGAATGAGCAGTTCTTC
TRBV18	-	-	TRBJ2-7	CASSPFRDFEQYF	TGTGCCAGCTCACCCTTCCGGGACTTCGAGCAGTACTTC
TRBV6-1	TRBD1	-	TRBJ2-5	CASSWTGGRQETQYF	TGTGCCAGCAGCTGGACAGGGGGTCGGCAAGAGACCCAGTACTTC
TRBV7-9	-	-	TRBJ2-1	CASSPLPAVTLYNEQFF	TGTGCCAGCAGCCCGCTCCCTGCTGTTACCCTCTACAATGAGCAGTTCTTC
TRBV6-5	TRBD1	few	TRBJ2-3	CASSWTGGDHTQYF	TGTGCCAGCAGTTGGACAGGGGGGGATCATACGCAGTATTTT
TRBV28	-	-	TRBJ2-1	CASSPPRNYEQFF	TGTGCCAGCAGTCCCCCGAGGAATTATGAGCAGTTCTTC
TRBV7-9	TRBD1	-	TRBJ2-2	CASSPRGLRDTGELFF	TGTGCCAGCAGTCCCAGGGGGCTCCGGGACACCGGGGAGCTGTTTTTT
TRBV30	TRBD2	-	TRBJ2-2	CAWSSGLAGVGELFF	TGTGCCTGGAGTTCGGGACTAGCGGGAGTGGGGGAGCTGTTTTTT
TRBV20-1	-	-	TRBJ2-3	CSARHSDTQYF	TGCAGTGCTCGTCACTCCGATACGCAGTATTTT
TRBV9	-	few	TRBJ2-2	CASSATANTGELFF	TGTGCCAGCAGCGCGACCGCGAACACCGGGGAGCTGTTTTTT
TRBV6-5	TRBD1	-	TRBJ2-7	CASRVDRGQAEQYF	TGTGCCAGCAGGGTTGACAGGGGGCAAGCCGAGCAGTACTTC
TRBV14	-	few	TRBJ2-7	CASSQVYEQYF	TGTGCCAGCAGCCAAGTGTACGAGCAGTACTTC
TRBV15	TRBD2	-	TRBJ2-3	CATSRLLAGGTDTQYF	TGTGCCACCAGCAGATTACTAGCGGGAGGCACAGATACGCAGTATTTT
TRBV4-1	TRBD2	-	TRBJ2-7	CASSQSGGFEQYF	TGCGCCAGCAGCCAAAGCGGGGGTTTCGAGCAGTACTTC
TRBV29-1	-	few	TRBJ2-7	CSVVLGRDEQYF	TGCAGCGTTGTGTTGGGCCGAGACGAGCAGTACTTC
TRBV7-2	-	-	TRBJ2-3	CASSLWTAALTDTQYF	TGTGCCAGCAGCTTGTGGACCGCGGCCCTGACAGATACGCAGTATTTT
TRBV30	-	-	TRBJ1-3	CAWSVRHSGGNTIYF	TGTGCCTGGAGTGTTAGACACAGCGGTGGAAACACCATATATTTT
TRBV7-9	TRBD2	once	TRBJ2-1	CASSLLAGGFEQFF	TGTGCCAGCAGCTTACTGGCGGGAGGATTTGAGCAGTTCTTC
TRBV30	-	few	TRBJ1-5	CAWSDPPGVEPQHF	TGTGCCTGGAGTGACCCACCGGGGGTGGAGCCCCAGCATTTT
TRBV6-1	-	-	TRBJ2-1	CASSEGIVWGEQFF	TGTGCCAGCAGTGAAGGGATTGTATGGGGTGAGCAGTTCTTC
TRBV5-1	-	few	TRBJ2-7	CASSLDRYYEQYF	TGCGCCAGCAGCTTGGACAGGTACTACGAGCAGTACTTC
TRBV30	-	few	TRBJ2-5	CAWSTGFGETQYF	TGTGCCTGGAGCACAGGGTTCGGCGAGACCCAGTACTTC
TRBV6-6	-	-	TRBJ1-4	CASSNREGEEKLFF	TGTGCCAGCAGCAACAGGGAGGGAGAGGAAAAACTGTTTTTT
TRBV11-2	-	-	TRBJ2-5	CASSFWQGLVKETQYF	TGTGCCAGCAGCTTCTGGCAGGGACTTGTAAAAGAGACCCAGTACTTC
TRBV14	-	-	TRBJ2-7	CASSYSGGGINEQYF	TGTGCCAGCAGCTACTCCGGTGGGGGAATCAACGAGCAGTACTTC
TRBV5-1	-	-	TRBJ2-1	CASSLAAEQFF	TGCGCCAGCAGCTTGGCCGCTGAGCAGTTCTTC
TRBV7-2	-	-	TRBJ2-1	CASSLVAGWGQFF	TGTGCCAGCAGCTTAGTGGCCGGCTGGGGGCAGTTCTTC
TRBV29-1	-	few	TRBJ2-2	CSVVRFTGELFF	TGCAGCGTTGTACGGTTCACCGGGGAGCTGTTTTTT
TRBV7-9	TRBD1	-	TRBJ2-1	CASSFPGTGLSHEQFF	TGTGCCAGCAGCTTCCCCGGGACAGGCCTTTCTCATGAGCAGTTCTTC